This TCR beta chain was sequenced during a study of control samples from healthy donors and cancer patients. Repertoires were generated with immunoSEQ multiplex PCR, while TCRdb's copy carries only in-frame clones and drops some. The sample shows under 200,000 clones, around 94% of them seen only once. In germline, CDR1 is MNHEY, CDR2 SMNVEV (reference sequence). Trimming pared 2 bases from V and 4 bases from J, leaving 6 bases between. This CDR3 comprises 13 residues. This chain links TRBV27 with TRBJ1-5; the D is unclear. The clonotype comes from a man in his 60s with colorectal cancer. The specimen was PBMCs. CDR3 coding DNA: TGTGCCAGCAGTTTAGGGCGGAATCAGCCCCAGCATTTT. Translation: CASSLGRNQPQHF.